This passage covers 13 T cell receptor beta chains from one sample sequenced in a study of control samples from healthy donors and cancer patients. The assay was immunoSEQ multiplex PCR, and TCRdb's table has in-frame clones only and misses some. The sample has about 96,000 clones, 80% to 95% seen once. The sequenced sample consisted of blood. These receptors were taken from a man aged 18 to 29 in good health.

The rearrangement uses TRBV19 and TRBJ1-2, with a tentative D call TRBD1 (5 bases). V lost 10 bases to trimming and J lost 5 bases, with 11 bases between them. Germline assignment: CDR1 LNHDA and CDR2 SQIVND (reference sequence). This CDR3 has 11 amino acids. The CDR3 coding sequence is TGTGCCACCTACCGGGGGTATGGCTACACCTTC. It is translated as CATYRGYGYTF.

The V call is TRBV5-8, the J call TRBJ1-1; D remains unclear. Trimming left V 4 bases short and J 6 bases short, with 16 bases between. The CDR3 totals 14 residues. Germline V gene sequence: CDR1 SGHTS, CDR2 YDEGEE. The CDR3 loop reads CASSLELETPEAFF. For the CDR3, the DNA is TGTGCCAGCAGCCTGGAGCTTGAGACGCCTGAAGCTTTCTTT.

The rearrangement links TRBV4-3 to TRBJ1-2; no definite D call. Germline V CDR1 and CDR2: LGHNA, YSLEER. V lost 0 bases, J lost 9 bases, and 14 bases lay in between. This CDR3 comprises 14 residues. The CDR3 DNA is TGCGCCAGCAGCCAAGATGTGAAGAACCTATGCTACACCTTC. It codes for CASSQDVKNLCYTF.

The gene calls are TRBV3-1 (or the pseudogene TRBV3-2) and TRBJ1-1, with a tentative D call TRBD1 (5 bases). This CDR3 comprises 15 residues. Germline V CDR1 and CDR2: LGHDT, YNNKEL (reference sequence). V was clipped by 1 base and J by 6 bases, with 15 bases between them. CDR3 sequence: CASSQGSPREAEAFF. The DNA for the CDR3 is TGTGCCAGCAGCCAAGGGTCCCCCAGGGAGGCTGAAGCTTTCTTT.

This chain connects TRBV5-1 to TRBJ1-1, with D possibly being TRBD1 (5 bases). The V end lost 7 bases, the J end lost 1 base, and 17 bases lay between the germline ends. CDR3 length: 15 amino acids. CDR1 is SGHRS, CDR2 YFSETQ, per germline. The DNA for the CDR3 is TGCGCCAGCGCCCCTAGTGACAGTTGGAACACTGAAGCTTTCTTT. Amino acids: CASAPSDSWNTEAFF.

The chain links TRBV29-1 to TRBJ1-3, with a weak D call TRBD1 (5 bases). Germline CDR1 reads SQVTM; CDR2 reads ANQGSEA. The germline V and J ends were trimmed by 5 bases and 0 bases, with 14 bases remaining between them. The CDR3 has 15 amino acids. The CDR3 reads CSVYIQGYSGNTIYF. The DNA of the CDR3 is TGCAGCGTTTATATCCAGGGTTACTCTGGAAACACCATATATTTT.

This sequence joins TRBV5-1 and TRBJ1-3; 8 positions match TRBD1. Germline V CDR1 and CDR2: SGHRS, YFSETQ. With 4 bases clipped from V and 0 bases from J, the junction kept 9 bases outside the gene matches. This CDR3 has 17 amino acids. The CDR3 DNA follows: TGCGCCAGCAGCCTCCGACCGGGACAGGACTCTGGAAACACCATATATTTT. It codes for CASSLRPGQDSGNTIYF. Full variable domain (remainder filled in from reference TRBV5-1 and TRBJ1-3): KAGVTQTPRYLIKTRGQQVTLSCSPISGHRSVSWYQQTPGQGLQFLFEYFSETQRNKGNFPGRFSGRQFSNSRSEMNVSTLELGDSALYLCASSLRPGQDSGNTIYFGEGSWLTVV.

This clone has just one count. The CDR3 region is CASSSPFRGVFSEQFF. The DNA for the CDR3 is TGCGCCAGCAGCTCTCCCTTCCGGGGGGTTTTCAGTGAGCAGTTCTTC. V gene TRBV5-1 combines with J gene TRBJ2-1; 7 bases match TRBD2. Germline V lookup: CDR1 SGHRS, CDR2 YFSETQ. This CDR3 is 16 amino acids long. The junction had 15 bases not matched to a gene; V was cut back by 3 bases and J by 9 bases. The full variable domain, in which reference TRBV5-1 and TRBJ2-1 provide the parts outside the CDR3, is KAGVTQTPRYLIKTRGQQVTLSCSPISGHRSVSWYQQTPGQGLQFLFEYFSETQRNKGNFPGRFSGRQFSNSRSEMNVSTLELGDSALYLCASSSPFRGVFSEQFFGPGTRLTVL.

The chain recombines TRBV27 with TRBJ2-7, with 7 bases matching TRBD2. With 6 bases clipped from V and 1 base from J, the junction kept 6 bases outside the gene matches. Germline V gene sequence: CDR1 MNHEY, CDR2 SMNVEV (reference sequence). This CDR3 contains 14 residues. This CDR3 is CASRGGSVSYEQYF. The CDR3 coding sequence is TGTGCCAGCAGAGGCGGGAGTGTGTCCTACGAGCAGTACTTC.

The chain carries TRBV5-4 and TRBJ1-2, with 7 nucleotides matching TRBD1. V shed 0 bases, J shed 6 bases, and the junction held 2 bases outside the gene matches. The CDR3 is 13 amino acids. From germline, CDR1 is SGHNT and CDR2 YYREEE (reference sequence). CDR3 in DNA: TGTGCCAGCAGCTTGGGGACAGGAGATGGCTACACCTTC. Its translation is CASSLGTGDGYTF. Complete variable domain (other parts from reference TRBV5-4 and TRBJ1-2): ETGVTQSPTHLIKTRGQQVTLRCSSQSGHNTVSWYQQALGQGPQFIFQYYREEENGRGNFPPRFSGLQFPNYSSELNVNALELDDSALYLCASSLGTGDGYTFGSGTRLTVV.

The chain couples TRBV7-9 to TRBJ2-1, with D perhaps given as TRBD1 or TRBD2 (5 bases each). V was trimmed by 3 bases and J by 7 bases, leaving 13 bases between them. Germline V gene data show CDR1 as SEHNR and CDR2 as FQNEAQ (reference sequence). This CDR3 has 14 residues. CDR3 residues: CASSFEGTENEQFF. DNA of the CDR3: TGTGCCAGCAGCTTCGAAGGGACGGAGAATGAGCAGTTCTTC.

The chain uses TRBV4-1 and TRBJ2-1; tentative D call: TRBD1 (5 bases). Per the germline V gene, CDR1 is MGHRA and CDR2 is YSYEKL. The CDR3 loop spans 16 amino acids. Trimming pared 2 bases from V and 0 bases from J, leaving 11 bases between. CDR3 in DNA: TGCGCCAGCAGCCAAAGCGCAGGGAACTCCTACAATGAGCAGTTCTTC. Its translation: CASSQSAGNSYNEQFF.

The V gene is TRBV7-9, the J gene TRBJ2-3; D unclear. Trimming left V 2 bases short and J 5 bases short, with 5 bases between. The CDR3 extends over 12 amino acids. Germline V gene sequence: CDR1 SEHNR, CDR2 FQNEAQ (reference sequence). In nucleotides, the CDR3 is TGTGCCAGCAGCTTATCCATAGATACGCAGTATTTT. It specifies CASSLSIDTQYF.